These 21 T cell receptor beta chains were sequenced from one sample in a study of blood T cell repertoires in COVID-19. Method: immunoSEQ multiplex PCR; TCRdb's copy keeps in-frame clones and lacks some. The sample has a few hundred thousand clones; around four fifths are singletons. The specimen sequenced was peripheral blood. The receptors here all came from a man aged 25-45 years who had recovered from COVID-19.

The CDR3 loop reads CASSPPRMTDTEAFF. The CDR3 DNA reads TGTGCCAGCAGCCCACCTCGTATGACAGATACTGAAGCTTTCTTT. The gene calls are TRBV7-9 and TRBJ1-1; maybe TRBD1 (5 bases). Per germline, CDR1 SEHNR and CDR2 FQNEAQ (reference sequence). V was clipped by 5 bases and J by 5 bases, with 18 bases between them. The CDR3 sequence is 15 residues long.

This chain joins TRBV4-1 and TRBJ2-7, with 7 bases lining up with TRBD1. J was trimmed by 0 bases and V by 1 base; bases with no gene match: 3. This CDR3 has 15 residues. Germline CDR1 MGHRA, CDR2 YSYEKL. The CDR3 DNA follows: TGCGCCAGCAGCCAAGGCCGGGACAGCTCCTACGAGCAGTACTTC. It specifies CASSQGRDSSYEQYF.

The chain recombines TRBV2 with TRBJ2-5, with TRBD1 matching 8 bases. The V and J ends lost 5 bases and 4 bases, in that order; junction bases with no gene match: 6. Looked up from germline, CDR1 is SNHLY and CDR2 is FYNNEI. This CDR3 spans 14 amino acids. As DNA, the CDR3 is TGTGCCAGCAGTAAGGACAGGGCATCAGAGACCCAGTACTTC. Amino acid sequence: CASSKDRASETQYF.

CDR3 region: CASSYGEGTEAFF. The CDR3, as DNA: TGTGCCAGCAGTTACGGGGAGGGCACTGAAGCTTTCTTT. The V gene is TRBV6-5, the J gene TRBJ1-1; unclear D gene. Germline lookup yields CDR1 MNHEY and CDR2 SVGAGI. The V end lost 2 bases, the J end lost 4 bases, and 8 bases lay between the germline ends. The CDR3 totals 13 residues.

There are a few counts of this clone. The chain is built from TRBV2 and TRBJ2-7, with 8 nucleotides matching TRBD1. The germline gives CDR1 SNHLY, CDR2 FYNNEI. J lost 1 base, V lost 7 bases, and 12 bases had no gene match. This CDR3 region has 16 residues. The CDR3 loop reads CASIPGTGLGSYEQYF. The CDR3 DNA reads TGTGCCAGCATTCCCGGGACAGGATTGGGTTCCTACGAGCAGTACTTC.

The J gene is TRBJ2-1, the V gene TRBV7-9; the match to TRBD2 covers 8 bases. The CDR3 loop spans 17 amino acids. From germline, CDR1 is SEHNR and CDR2 FQNEAQ (reference sequence). J lost 2 bases, V lost 1 base, and 7 bases had no gene match. For the CDR3, the DNA is TGTGCCAGCAGCTTAGGGGCCCGGGGGGGCGCCTACAATGAGCAGTTCTTC. Protein product: CASSLGARGGAYNEQFF.

V is TRBV2 and J is TRBJ1-1, with D tentatively TRBD1 (5 bases). The germline V gene encodes CDR1 SNHLY and CDR2 FYNNEI. This CDR3 is built from 14 residues. Trimming pared 5 bases from V and 3 bases from J, leaving 13 bases between. The DNA of the CDR3 is TGTGCCAGCAGTATTCAGGGTGAGGACACTGAAGCTTTCTTT. It is translated as CASSIQGEDTEAFF.

On this clone: Distinct nucleotide sequences in the sample also encode this CDR3. V is TRBV5-6 and J is TRBJ1-4; no clear D gene. This CDR3 is built from 14 residues. Germline CDR1 reads SGHDT; CDR2 reads YYEEEE. V dropped 0 bases and J dropped 5 bases, with 8 bases sitting between them. The CDR3 DNA reads TGTGCCAGCAGCTTGGGCCGCGGAAATGAAAAACTGTTTTTT. Translation: CASSLGRGNEKLFF.

Only one count was recorded for this clone. The chain joins TRBV2 to TRBJ2-1, with D possibly being TRBD2 (6 bases). This CDR3 has 14 amino acids. Germline CDR1 SNHLY, CDR2 FYNNEI. V lost 6 bases, J lost 4 bases, and 13 bases lay in between. The CDR3 loop reads CASRTGLEYNEQFF. In DNA form, the CDR3 reads TGTGCCAGCAGGACGGGACTGGAATACAATGAGCAGTTCTTC.

The chain carries TRBV7-2 and TRBJ2-1, with D unresolved. The germline V gene has CDR1 SGHTA and CDR2 FQGNSA. V lost 7 bases and J 7 bases, leaving 11 bases between the germline ends. This CDR3 has 12 amino acids. CDR3 DNA sequence: TGTGCCAGCACCGCCAGGATGAATGAGCAGTTCTTC. The encoded protein is CASTARMNEQFF.

V gene TRBV5-1 combines with J gene TRBJ2-7, with 10 bases fitting TRBD1. V lost 2 bases, J lost 1 base, and 3 bases stayed unmatched. This CDR3 has 15 amino acids. Germline V gives CDR1 SGHRS, CDR2 YFSETQ. The CDR3 loop reads CASSFRGQGSYEQYF. CDR3 DNA sequence: TGCGCCAGCAGCTTCCGGGGACAGGGGTCCTACGAGCAGTACTTC.

This sequence joins TRBV4-1 and TRBJ2-3; D remains ambiguous. Trimming removed 4 bases from V and 2 bases from J, with 7 bases in between. This CDR3 contains 13 residues. Germline CDR1 reads MGHRA; CDR2 reads YSYEKL. DNA of the CDR3: TGCGCCAGCAGCCGTCTCCCCACAGATACGCAGTATTTT. Its protein product is CASSRLPTDTQYF.

The chain is built from TRBV10-1 and TRBJ2-3; 11 bases are shared with TRBD2. Trimming at V came to 4 bases and at J to 3 bases, leaving 3 bases not matched to a gene. The germline gives CDR1 WNHNN, CDR2 SYGVQD (reference sequence). This CDR3 region has 15 residues. The CDR3: CASSVAGGRTDTQYF. In nucleotides, the CDR3 is TGCGCCAGCAGTGTAGCGGGGGGGCGAACAGATACGCAGTATTTT.

The chain combines TRBV21-1 with TRBJ2-5; the table assigns TRBD2, which was not confirmed against the DNA. TRBV21-1 is a pseudogene segment. The CDR3 covers 12 residues. The DNA of the CDR3 is TGTGCCAGCGGACTAGCGGAAGAGACCCAGTACTTC. Its translation is CASGLAEETQYF.

This chain joins TRBV19 and TRBJ2-5; 8 nucleotides line up with TRBD2. CDR1 is LNHDA, CDR2 SQIVND, per germline (reference sequence). The CDR3 spans 15 residues. The trim removed 3 bases at V and 2 bases at J, leaving 5 bases unmatched. The CDR3 protein is CASSIGLAEQETQYF. As DNA, the CDR3 is TGTGCCAGTAGTATTGGACTAGCCGAGCAAGAGACCCAGTACTTC.

This sequence joins TRBV3-1 (or the pseudogene TRBV3-2) and TRBJ1-3; TRBD1 is a possible D gene (6 bases). Trimming cost V 6 bases and J 2 bases, with 11 bases left between them. The germline V gene encodes CDR1 LGHDT and CDR2 YNNKEL (reference sequence). The CDR3 is 14 amino acids. The CDR3 coding sequence is TGTGCCAGCAGAAATCAGGGGACTGGAAACACCATATATTTT. It is translated as CASRNQGTGNTIYF.

V is TRBV28 and J is TRBJ1-5; D not certain. Per germline, CDR1 MDHEN and CDR2 SYDVKM. The V end was cut by 8 bases, the J end by 4 bases, with 18 bases between. This CDR3 contains 15 residues. CDR3 sequence reads: CASVGSGSPNQPQHF. CDR3 bases: TGTGCCAGCGTCGGGTCTGGGAGCCCAAATCAGCCCCAGCATTTT.

This clone was counted between two and nine times. The chain couples TRBV10-1 to TRBJ2-7, with D possibly TRBD1 on 6 matching bases. With 4 bases removed from V and 3 bases from J, the gap between germline ends came to 7 bases. This CDR3 is 12 amino acids long. CDR1 is WNHNN, CDR2 SYGVQD, per germline (reference sequence). The CDR3 DNA reads as TGCGCCAGCAGTGGGACAGTCTACGAGCAGTACGTC. The encoded protein is CASSGTVYEQYV.

This chain uses TRBV3-1 (or the pseudogene TRBV3-2) with TRBJ2-3; 10 bases align to TRBD1. The CDR3 extends over 17 amino acids. Germline V CDR1 and CDR2: LGHDT, YNNKEL (reference sequence). J gave up 2 bases and V 2 bases, and 7 bases lay outside the gene matches. The CDR3 DNA sequence: TGTGCCAGCAGCCAACCCGGACAGGGGGAATACACAGATACGCAGTATTTT. Translated: CASSQPGQGEYTDTQYF.

The chain carries TRBV5-6 and TRBJ1-2, with 8 bases identical to TRBD1. The CDR3 consists of 17 residues. The V gene end was trimmed by 4 bases and the J gene end by 3 bases; junction bases not matched to a gene: 14. CDR1 is SGHDT, CDR2 YYEEEE, per germline. DNA of the CDR3: TGTGCCAGCAGCGGAGTCAGGGGGCCAAATGAATACTATGGCTACACCTTC. Protein product: CASSGVRGPNEYYGYTF.

This clone was picked up a small number of times. This chain uses TRBV6-4 with TRBJ2-3; 10 nucleotides match TRBD2. Trimming removed 5 bases from V and 6 bases from J; junction bases left unmatched: 8. Germline CDR1 MRHNA, CDR2 SNTAGT. The CDR3 totals 15 residues. The chain's CDR3 is CASSKSGGASDTQYF. CDR3 bases: TGTGCCAGCAGTAAGAGCGGGGGGGCCTCGGATACGCAGTATTTT.